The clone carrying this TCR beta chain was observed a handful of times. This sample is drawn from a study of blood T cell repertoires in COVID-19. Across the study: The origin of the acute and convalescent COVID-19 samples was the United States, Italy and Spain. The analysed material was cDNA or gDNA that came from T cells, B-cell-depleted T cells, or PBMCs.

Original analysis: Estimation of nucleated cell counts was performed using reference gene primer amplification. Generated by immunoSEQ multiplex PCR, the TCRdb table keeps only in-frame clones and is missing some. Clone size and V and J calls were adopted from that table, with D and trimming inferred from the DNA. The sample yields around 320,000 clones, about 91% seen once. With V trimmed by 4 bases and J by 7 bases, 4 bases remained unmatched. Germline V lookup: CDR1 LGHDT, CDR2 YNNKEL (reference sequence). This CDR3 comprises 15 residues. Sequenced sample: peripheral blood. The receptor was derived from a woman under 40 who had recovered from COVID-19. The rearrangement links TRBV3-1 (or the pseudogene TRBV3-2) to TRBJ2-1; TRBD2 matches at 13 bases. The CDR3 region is CASSPGLAGSNEQFF. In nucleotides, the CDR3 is TGTGCCAGCAGCCCGGGACTAGCGGGGTCGAATGAGCAGTTCTTC.